The present TCR beta chain was sequenced within a study of blood T cell repertoires in COVID-19. About the study: The analysed material was cDNA or gDNA that came from T cells, B-cell-depleted T cells, or PBMCs.

The germline V and J ends were trimmed by 4 bases and 3 bases, with 13 bases remaining between them. This CDR3 contains 14 residues. From germline, CDR1 is MDHEN and CDR2 SYDVKM. Original methodology: Amplification of reference gene primers provided the estimated nucleated cell counts. Only in-frame clones appear in the TCRdb table, and some are missing; sequencing was by immunoSEQ multiplex PCR. V, J and clone size are those of that table, while D and trimming were read from the DNA. The sample records about 300,000 clones, about 88% being singletons. V usage is TRBV28 and J usage is TRBJ2-7; D is uncertain. This TCR was recovered from a human donor with COVID-19, enrolled during active disease. The donor label of this sample is uncertain. Sequenced material: peripheral blood. The CDR3 DNA sequence: TGTGCCAGCAGTTCCCTTCTTCGTATCTACGAGCAGTACTTC. Encoded protein: CASSSLLRIYEQYF.